The TCR beta chain described here comes from a study of beta chain features in type 1 diabetes. The CDR3 is made up of 13 amino acids. Between the trimmed V and J ends, which lost 3 bases and 8 bases, there was a span of 8 bases. The germline CDR1 and CDR2 sequences are SNHLY and FYNNEI. The whole isolated RNA underwent reverse transcription, so sequencing captured expressed TCRB transcripts. The protocol was immunoSEQ multiplex PCR, while the TCRdb copy is restricted to in-frame clones and leaves out a portion. The sample lists roughly 230,000 clones; over 7.5% were seen once. Sorted CD4+ subsets: naive, central memory, regulatory, stem cell-like memory (CD45RO/CCR7/CD25/CD127/CD95/CD27 panel). In regard to this clone: Antigen specificity is unknown.

Overall study results and limits: Within patients, naive, central memory and Treg TCRB repertoires seemed more similar than within healthy donors.

The clonotype originates from a woman between 18 and 29 years old in good health. The rearrangement uses TRBV2 and TRBJ1-6; D not resolved. The sequenced sample consisted of naive CD4+ T cells from blood. CDR3 in DNA: TGTGCCAGCAGTGATCGTCGGGATTCACCCCTCCACTTT. It specifies CASSDRRDSPLHF.